The entry that follows covers one TCR beta chain sequence. The antigen is undetermined. This sample stems from a study of glioma-infiltrating T cells. Study-level results: Above-expected tissue-blood divergence occurred in all gliomas, most in low-grade ones.

TCR alpha and beta CDR3 regions were amplified from RNA using iRepertoire nested multiplex PCR. Via MiXCR, TCRdb re-called the multiplex PCR reads, giving one row per CDR3 protein. The repertoire includes 16,000 or so distinct CDR3 sequences, 58% of them detected once, and around 39% sits in the top ten. The sample consisted of glioma tissue, nonneoplastic brain tissue, or PBMCs (not recorded which). This sequence originates from a human donor with low-grade glioma or glioblastoma, undergoing nonglioma brain surgery, or in good health (not recorded which).

The CDR3 bases are TGTGTTAGCAGCTTATGGGACACTGAAGCTTTCTTT. It translates to CVSSLWDTEAFF. The rearrangement joins TRBV7-2 to TRBJ1-1; no clear D gene. Germline lookup yields CDR1 SGHTA and CDR2 FQGNSA. The CDR3 is made up of 12 amino acids.